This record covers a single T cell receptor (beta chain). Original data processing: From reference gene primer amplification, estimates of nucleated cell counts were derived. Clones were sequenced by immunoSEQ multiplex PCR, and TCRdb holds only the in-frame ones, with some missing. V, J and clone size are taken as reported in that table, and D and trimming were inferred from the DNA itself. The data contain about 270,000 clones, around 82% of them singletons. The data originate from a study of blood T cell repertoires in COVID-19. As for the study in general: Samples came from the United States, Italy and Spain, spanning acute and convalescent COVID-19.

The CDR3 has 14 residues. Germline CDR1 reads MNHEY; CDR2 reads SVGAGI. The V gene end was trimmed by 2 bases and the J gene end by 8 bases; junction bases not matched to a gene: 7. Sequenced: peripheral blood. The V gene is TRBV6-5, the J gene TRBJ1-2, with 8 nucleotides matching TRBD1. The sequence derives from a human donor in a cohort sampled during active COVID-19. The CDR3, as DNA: TGTGCCAGCAGTTACACCGGGACAGGCGGCGGCTACACCTTC. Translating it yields CASSYTGTGGGYTF.